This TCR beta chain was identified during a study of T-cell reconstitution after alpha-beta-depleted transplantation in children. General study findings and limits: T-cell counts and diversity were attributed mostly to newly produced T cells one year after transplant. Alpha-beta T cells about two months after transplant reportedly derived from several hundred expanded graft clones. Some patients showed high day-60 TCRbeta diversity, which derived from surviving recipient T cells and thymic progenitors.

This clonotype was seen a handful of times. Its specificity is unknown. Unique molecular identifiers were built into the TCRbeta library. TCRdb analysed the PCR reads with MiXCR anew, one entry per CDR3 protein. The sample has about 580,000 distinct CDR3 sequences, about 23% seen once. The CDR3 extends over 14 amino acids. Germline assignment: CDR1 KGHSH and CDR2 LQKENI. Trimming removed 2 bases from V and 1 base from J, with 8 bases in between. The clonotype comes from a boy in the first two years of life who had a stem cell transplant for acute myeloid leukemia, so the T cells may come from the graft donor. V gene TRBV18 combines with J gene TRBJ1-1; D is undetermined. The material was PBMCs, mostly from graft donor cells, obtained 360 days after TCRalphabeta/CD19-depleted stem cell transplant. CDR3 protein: CASSPEVRNTEAFF. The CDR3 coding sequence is TGTGCCAGCTCACCAGAGGTCAGGAACACTGAAGCTTTCTTT.